This entry concerns a single T cell receptor (beta chain). Produced via immunoSEQ multiplex PCR; TCRdb's table is partial and in-frame only. The data contain about 2 million clones, roughly 94% of them seen just once; the ten biggest clones take up 1.1%. Naivety among CD8 cells was defined by CD45RO negativity and positive CCR7 selection, thereby excluding terminally differentiated effector memory CD45RA+ cells. The CDR3 spans 14 residues. The germline V and J ends were trimmed by 0 bases and 2 bases, with 7 bases remaining between them. Germline V gene data show CDR1 as SGHTA and CDR2 as FQGTGA. This sample is drawn from a study of shared clonotypes between healthy human individuals.

V gene TRBV7-3 combines with J gene TRBJ1-1; no definite D call. The material sequenced was naive CD8+ T cells sorted from blood. This receptor was identified in a man aged 18 to 29 in good health. The CDR3 DNA follows: TGTGCCAGCAGCTTAACGGGAGAAAACACTGAAGCTTTCTTT. Protein sequence: CASSLTGENTEAFF. The whole variable domain, remainder taken from reference TRBV7-3 and TRBJ1-1, is GAGVSQTPSNKVTEKGKYVELRCDPISGHTALYWYRQSLGQGPEFLIYFQGTGAADDSGLPNDRFFAVRPEGSVSTLKIQRTERGDSAVYLCASSLTGENTEAFFGQGTRLTVV.